The TCR beta chain described here comes from a study of blood T cell repertoires in COVID-19. Assay used: immunoSEQ multiplex PCR; TCRdb lists only in-frame clones, some missing. The sample lists fewer than 350,000 clones, approximately 90% occurring once. Clinical history as reported by participants underpinned cohort assignment. Germline V gene data show CDR1 as KGHDR and CDR2 as SFDVKD. This CDR3 is built from 13 residues. V was clipped by 8 bases and J by 0 bases, with 7 bases between them. Input material: PBMCs or T cells enriched from blood (not recorded which). The chain carries TRBV24-1 and TRBJ2-1, with D unclear. The source is a man aged 35-49 years who had been exposed to COVID-19. The DNA for the CDR3 is TGTGCCACCATGTCGGTCTCCTACAATGAGCAGTTCTTC. It encodes CATMSVSYNEQFF.